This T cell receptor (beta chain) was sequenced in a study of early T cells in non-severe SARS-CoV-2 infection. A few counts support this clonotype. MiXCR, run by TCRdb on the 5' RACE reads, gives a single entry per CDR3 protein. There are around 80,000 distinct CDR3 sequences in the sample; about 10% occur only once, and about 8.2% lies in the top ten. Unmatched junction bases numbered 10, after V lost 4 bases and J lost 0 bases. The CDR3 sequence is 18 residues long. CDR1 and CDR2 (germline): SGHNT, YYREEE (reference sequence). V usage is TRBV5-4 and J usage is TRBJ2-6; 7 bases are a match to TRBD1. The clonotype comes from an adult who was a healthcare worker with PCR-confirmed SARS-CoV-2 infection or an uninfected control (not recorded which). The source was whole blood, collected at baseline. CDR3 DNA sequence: TGTGCCAGCAGCCCTCCGGGACAGCCCTTCTCTGGGGCCAACGTCCTGACTTTC. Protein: CASSPPGQPFSGANVLTF.